This T cell receptor beta chain stems from a study of T cells in tuberculosis. Here immunoSEQ multiplex PCR was the method, and the copy in TCRdb shows in-frame clones only, minus some. The sample consists of 30,000 or so clones, roughly 88% of them appearing once. Time point noted: new active TB diagnosis, blood taken before or within 7 days of starting treatment. From germline, CDR1 is SGHRS and CDR2 YFSETQ. Trimming pared 0 bases from V and 0 bases from J, leaving 6 bases between. The CDR3 consists of 14 residues. The chain is built from TRBV5-1 and TRBJ1-2, with unresolved D. This receptor was identified in an adult with tuberculosis. Sequenced here: PBMCs, sampled at tuberculosis diagnosis. DNA of the CDR3: TGCGCCAGCAGCTTGGCCGGGGCTAACTATGGCTACACCTTC. This codes for CASSLAGANYGYTF.